Shown below are 23 T cell receptor beta chains from a single sample sequenced in a study of blood T cell repertoires in COVID-19. Produced via immunoSEQ multiplex PCR; TCRdb's table is partial and in-frame only. The profile covers hundreds of thousands of clones, with about 89% appearing a single time and 6.5% to 9.5% taken by the ten largest. The sequenced material came from peripheral blood. The receptors here all came from a woman aged 45-59 years who had recovered from COVID-19.

The CDR3 is CASSQGGTGVSGYTF. The CDR3 DNA reads TGTGCCAGCAGCCAAGGGGGGACAGGGGTGTCTGGCTACACCTTC. The gene calls are TRBV14 and TRBJ1-2; TRBD1 agrees at 10 bases. The trim removed 1 base at V and 7 bases at J, leaving 6 bases unmatched. The CDR3 consists of 15 residues. CDR1 and CDR2 from the germline V gene are SGHDN and FVKESK.

This rearrangement joins TRBV14 to TRBJ2-1; TRBD2 agrees at 9 bases. CDR1 SGHDN and CDR2 FVKESK come from the germline V gene. Trimming took 0 bases from V and 6 from J; bases not matched to a gene: 24. This CDR3 has 22 amino acids. The CDR3 here is CASSQEFGRLAEGEVHINEQFF. The CDR3 DNA is TGTGCCAGCAGCCAAGAATTTGGTAGACTAGCGGAGGGAGAGGTACACATCAATGAGCAGTTCTTC.

The rearrangement joins TRBV6-2 or TRBV6-3 to TRBJ2-1; 13 bases align to TRBD2. Germline assignment: CDR1 MNHEY and CDR2 SVGEGT. V trimming: 5 bases; J trimming: 10 bases; junction bases outside the gene matches: 11. The CDR3 is made up of 16 amino acids. This chain's CDR3 is CASSDPGLAGFGEQFF. The CDR3 coding sequence is TGTGCCAGCAGTGACCCGGGACTAGCGGGGTTCGGGGAGCAGTTCTTC.

V and J are TRBV7-9 and TRBJ1-4; 11 positions agree with TRBD1. This CDR3 spans 18 amino acids. Germline CDR1 reads SEHNR; CDR2 reads FQNEAQ (reference sequence). Trimming took 2 bases from V and 0 from J; bases not matched to a gene: 5. CDR3 sequence reads: CASSLKDRGLPTNEKLFF. The CDR3 nucleotides are TGTGCCAGCAGCTTAAAGGACAGGGGGCTTCCAACTAATGAAAAACTGTTTTTT.

V gene TRBV10-1 combines with J gene TRBJ2-3, with D possibly TRBD2 on 7 matching bases. CDR1 WNHNN and CDR2 SYGVQD come from the germline V gene (reference sequence). This CDR3 has 15 residues. V was cut by 4 bases and J by 4 bases, with 15 bases left in between. CDR3 region: CASSGGGRTADTQYF. The CDR3, as DNA: TGCGCCAGCAGTGGGGGGGGCAGGACGGCAGATACGCAGTATTTT.

V gene TRBV5-6 combines with J gene TRBJ2-7, with 8 bases that match TRBD1. V was pared by 5 bases and J by 3 bases, with 7 bases of the junction left unmatched. This CDR3 region has 14 residues. Germline V gene sequence: CDR1 SGHDT, CDR2 YYEEEE. The CDR3 loop reads CASRSGTGLYEQYF. The CDR3 DNA reads as TGTGCCAGCAGGTCCGGGACAGGACTCTACGAGCAGTACTTC.

The chain couples TRBV11-2 to TRBJ2-1, with TRBD2 as a possible D gene (6 bases). CDR3 length equals 17 residues. V lost 0 bases, J lost 2 bases, and 14 bases lay in between. Germline V lookup: CDR1 SGHAT, CDR2 FQNNGV. The CDR3 sequence: CASSLEASALAYNEQFF. CDR3 coding DNA: TGTGCCAGCAGCTTAGAAGCTAGCGCCCTCGCCTACAATGAGCAGTTCTTC.

The chain joins TRBV19 to TRBJ1-2; TRBD1 matches at 9 bases. CDR3 length: 15 residues. The J segment lost 2 bases and the V segment lost 8 bases, leaving 9 bases of the junction unmatched. The germline CDR1 and CDR2 sequences are LNHDA and SQIVND (reference sequence). CDR3 nucleotide sequence: TGTGCCAGTCGGGGACAGGGACCGCGGAACTATGGCTACACCTTC. Its protein is CASRGQGPRNYGYTF. Together with reference TRBV19 and TRBJ1-2, the CDR3 gives the full variable domain: DGGITQSPKYLFRKEGQNVTLSCEQNLNHDAMYWYRQDPGQGLRLIYYSQIVNDFQKGDIAEGYSVSREKKESFPLTVTSAQKNPTAFYLCASRGQGPRNYGYTFGSGTRLTVV.

There are a few counts of this clone. The chain links TRBV10-2 to TRBJ1-1; D might be TRBD1 (5 bases). The length of the CDR3 is 16 residues. In germline, CDR1 is WSHSY, CDR2 SAAADI. V was shortened by 8 bases and J by 0 bases, with 19 bases between the two germline ends. CDR3 region: CASGTGDFPMNTEAFF. CDR3 DNA sequence: TGCGCCAGCGGAACGGGGGACTTCCCCATGAACACTGAAGCTTTCTTT.

The chain links TRBV5-4 to TRBJ2-7; 7 bases map to TRBD2. J lost 0 bases, V lost 4 bases, and 7 bases had no gene match. Germline V gene lookup returns CDR1 SGHNT and CDR2 YYREEE (reference sequence). The CDR3 has 15 residues. The CDR3 nucleotides read TGTGCCAGCAGCCTGAAGCGGGACCTCTCCTACGAGCAGTACTTC. Translated, it gives CASSLKRDLSYEQYF.

J is TRBJ1-1 and V is TRBV28; 7 bases are a match to TRBD1. Germline V gene data show CDR1 as MDHEN and CDR2 as SYDVKM. J was trimmed by 0 bases and V by 7 bases; bases with no gene match: 8. The CDR3 spans 15 residues. For the CDR3, the DNA is TGTGCCAGCACCTCAGGGGGAATCATGAACACTGAAGCTTTCTTT. The encoded protein is CASTSGGIMNTEAFF.

V and J are TRBV11-2 and TRBJ2-1; 8 bases are shared with TRBD2. Germline V gene lookup returns CDR1 SGHAT and CDR2 FQNNGV. The CDR3 sequence is 14 residues long. The trim removed 1 base at V and 6 bases at J, leaving 2 bases unmatched. CDR3 sequence: CASSLVSGSNEQFF. In DNA form, the CDR3 reads TGTGCCAGCAGCTTAGTAAGCGGGAGCAATGAGCAGTTCTTC.

The gene calls are TRBV27 and TRBJ1-5; 10 positions match TRBD1. J lost 8 bases, V lost 6 bases, and 7 bases had no gene match. The CDR3 is 14 amino acids. CDR1 MNHEY and CDR2 SMNVEV come from the germline V gene (reference sequence). The CDR3 loop reads CASRTGGSHEPQHF. CDR3 coding DNA: TGTGCCAGCAGGACAGGGGGCTCCCATGAGCCCCAGCATTTT.

V and J are TRBV9 and TRBJ1-6; D possibly corresponds to TRBD1 (5 bases). From germline, CDR1 is SGDLS and CDR2 YYNGEE. The CDR3 sequence is 14 residues long. The V gene lost 3 bases and the J gene lost 6 bases, with 10 bases spanning the gap. The CDR3 protein is CASSAYRSNSPLHF. CDR3 sequence (DNA): TGTGCCAGCAGCGCTTACAGGAGTAATTCACCCCTCCACTTT.

The gene calls are TRBV6-5 and TRBJ2-1; 10 nucleotides agree with TRBD2. Germline trimming cut 4 bases from V and 7 bases from J; bases unmatched to any gene: 4. This CDR3 comprises 14 residues. Germline values: CDR1 MNHEY, CDR2 SVGAGI. The CDR3 reads CASSSLAGHNEQFF. In DNA form, the CDR3 reads TGTGCCAGCAGTTCACTAGCGGGGCATAATGAGCAGTTCTTC.

The chain joins TRBV27 to TRBJ1-1, with TRBD1 matching 8 bases. CDR1 is MNHEY and CDR2 is SMNVEV in the germline V gene (reference sequence). The CDR3 length is 14 residues. After removal of 6 bases from V and 0 bases from J, the junction contained 3 bases not matched to a gene. In nucleotides, the CDR3 is TGTGCCAGCAGGGCAGGGGGCGTGAACACTGAAGCTTTCTTT. Its translation is CASRAGGVNTEAFF.

The J gene is TRBJ2-3, the V gene TRBV7-6, with TRBD1 as a possible D gene (5 bases). V lost 4 bases and J 2 bases, leaving 10 bases between the germline ends. Germline V CDR1 and CDR2: SGHVS, FNYEAQ. This CDR3 has 14 amino acids. The CDR3 loop is CASSSVGPTDTQYF. The CDR3 nucleotides are TGTGCCAGCAGCTCGGTGGGGCCCACAGATACGCAGTATTTT.

CDR3: CASSEAGGADAEAFF. CDR3 nucleotide sequence: TGTGCCAGCAGTGAAGCCGGCGGGGCGGACGCTGAAGCTTTCTTT. This rearrangement joins TRBV6-1 to TRBJ1-1, with D maybe TRBD1 (5 bases). V gave up 0 bases and J gave up 6 bases, with 14 bases separating them. The CDR3 contains 15 residues. Germline V gene lookup returns CDR1 MNHNS and CDR2 SASEGT.

The rearrangement uses TRBV5-1 and TRBJ2-3, with D unresolved. Per the germline V gene, CDR1 is SGHRS and CDR2 is YFSETQ. Trimming shortened V by 4 bases and J by 11 bases, and 17 bases separated the two germline ends. The CDR3 covers 13 residues. CDR3 in amino acids: CASSADRFSVQYF. CDR3 nucleotide sequence: TGCGCCAGCAGCGCCGATAGATTTTCTGTGCAGTATTTT.

The J gene is TRBJ1-1, the V gene TRBV7-6, with D possibly TRBD1 on 5 matching bases. Trimming removed 1 base from V and 1 base from J, with 10 bases in between. The CDR3 runs 15 residues. In germline, CDR1 is SGHVS, CDR2 FNYEAQ. The CDR3 coding sequence is TGTGCCAGCAGCTTAGGTCAGGGCGGGAACACTGAAGCTTTCTTT. Amino acid sequence: CASSLGQGGNTEAFF.

Comment on this clone: Other DNA sequences in this sample translate to the same CDR3. The CDR3 here is CASRRSSYEQYF. In DNA form, the CDR3 reads TGTGCCAGCCGGCGGAGCTCCTACGAGCAGTACTTC. The chain is built from TRBV27 and TRBJ2-7; no reliable D call. This CDR3 contains 12 residues. CDR1 and CDR2 (germline): MNHEY, SMNVEV (reference sequence). Trimming pared 8 bases from V and 0 bases from J, leaving 8 bases between.

This chain joins TRBV30 and TRBJ1-6; tentative D call: TRBD1 (6 bases). Trimming shortened V by 3 bases and J by 10 bases, and 13 bases separated the two germline ends. Germline V lookup: CDR1 GTSNPN, CDR2 SVGIG (reference sequence). The CDR3 runs to 13 residues. Here the CDR3 reads CAWRSGGKSPLHF. DNA for the CDR3: TGTGCCTGGAGAAGCGGGGGCAAATCACCCCTCCACTTT.

The rearrangement uses TRBV21-1 and TRBJ2-3; the table names TRBD1, a call not compared with the DNA. TRBV21-1 is described as a pseudogene. The CDR3 sequence is 14 residues long. CDR3 region: CASSMDRETDTQYF. CDR3 sequence (DNA): TGTGCCAGCAGCATGGACAGAGAGACAGATACGCAGTATTTT.